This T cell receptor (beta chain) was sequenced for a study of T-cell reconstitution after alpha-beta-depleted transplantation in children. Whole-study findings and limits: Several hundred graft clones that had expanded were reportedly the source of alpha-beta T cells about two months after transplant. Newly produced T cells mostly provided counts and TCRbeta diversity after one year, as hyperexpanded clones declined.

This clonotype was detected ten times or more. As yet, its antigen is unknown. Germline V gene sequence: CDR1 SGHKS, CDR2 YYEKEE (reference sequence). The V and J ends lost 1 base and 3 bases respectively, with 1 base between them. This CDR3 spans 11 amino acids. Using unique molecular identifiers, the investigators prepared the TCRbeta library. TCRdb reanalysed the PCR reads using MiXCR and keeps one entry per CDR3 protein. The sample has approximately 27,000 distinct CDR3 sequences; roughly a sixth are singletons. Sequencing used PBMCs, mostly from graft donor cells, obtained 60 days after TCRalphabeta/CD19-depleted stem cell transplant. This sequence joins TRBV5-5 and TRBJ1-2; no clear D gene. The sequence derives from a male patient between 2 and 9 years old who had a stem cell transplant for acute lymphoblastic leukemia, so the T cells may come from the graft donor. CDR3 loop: CASSLHYGYTF. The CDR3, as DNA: TGTGCCAGCAGCTTGCACTATGGCTACACCTTC.